This TCR beta chain was captured in a study of OX40 agonist ivuxolimab in advanced cancers. As for the study in general: All patients had ivuxolimab intravenously every 2 weeks at 0.01 to 10 mg/kg. Whole-study findings and limits: Researchers did not establish what antigens the expanded peripheral T cells target. More expanded clones were seen, on average, in CD8+ T cells than in CD4+.

Trimming removed 0 bases at V and 1 base at J, with 4 bases between. CDR3 size: 14 residues. Germline CDR1 is SGHDN and CDR2 is FVKESK. Sequencing used immunoSEQ multiplex PCR; TCRdb keeps in-frame clones, though not all of them. The data hold about 80,000 clones, with about 93% observed a single time. As concerns this clone: Its specificity is not known.

Sequencing used CD4+ or CD8+ T cells sorted from blood, obtained in a trial of the OX40 agonist ivuxolimab. This chain uses TRBV14 with TRBJ2-1, with D uncertain. This TCR came from an adult with an advanced solid tumor such as melanoma, head and neck, liver or kidney cancer. CDR3 region: CASSQETSYNEQFF. The CDR3 DNA reads TGTGCCAGCAGCCAAGAGACTTCCTACAATGAGCAGTTCTTC.